This TCR beta chain was found in a study of cytomegalovirus exposure and HLA in healthy donors. A multiplex PCR was run with 60 Vbeta primers and 13 Jbeta primers. The data were produced by immunoSEQ multiplex PCR, yet TCRdb's version contains in-frame clones alone and is incomplete. Here the sample spans roughly 200,000 clones, 60% to 80% being singletons. Trimming cost V 0 bases and J 4 bases; bases outside gene matches: 7. The CDR3 loop spans 16 amino acids. Germline values: CDR1 SQVTM, CDR2 ANQGSEA. The chain couples TRBV29-1 to TRBJ2-1, with 9 bases lining up with TRBD2. The source material was PBMCs. The origin of this receptor is a woman aged 25 to 39 in good health and CMV-seropositive. CDR3 residues: CSVEDRELAGYNEQFF. DNA of the CDR3: TGCAGCGTTGAAGATAGGGAACTAGCGGGTTACAATGAGCAGTTCTTC.